This is a list of T cell receptor beta chains from one sample in a study of blood T cell repertoires in COVID-19. Using immunoSEQ multiplex PCR, the repertoire was profiled, and TCRdb retains in-frame clones only, with some absent. The sample carries about 300,000 clones, approximately 81% recorded once. The sequencing input was PBMCs or T cells enriched from blood (not recorded which). The origin of the receptors is a young woman who had been exposed to COVID-19. Both conserved end residues are part of each CDR3. The D gene is left open where the match is weak. The size field is filled for only some rows; it gives once, few, many or a size class.

v_call	d_call	j_call	clone_size	cdr3_aa	cdr3_nt
TRBV28	TRBD1	TRBJ2-2	.	CASHSPDRPTGELFF	TGTGCCAGCCATTCCCCGGACAGGCCCACCGGGGAGCTGTTTTTT
TRBV19	.	TRBJ1-5	.	CASTTSPRGNQPQHF	TGTGCCAGTACCACGTCCCCGAGGGGCAATCAGCCCCAGCATTTT
TRBV5-8	.	TRBJ2-5	.	CASNPRSYVETQYF	TGTGCCAGCAACCCCAGGTCGTACGTTGAGACCCAGTACTTC
TRBV21-1	.	TRBJ2-7	.	CASSKRDSSYEQYF	TGTGCCAGCAGTAAAAGGGACAGCTCCTACGAGCAGTACTTC
TRBV7-9	.	TRBJ2-2	.	CASSLMTPRELFF	TGTGCCAGCAGCTTGATGACTCCGCGGGAGCTGTTTTTT
TRBV5-8	.	TRBJ2-1	.	CASSLRRLVNNEQFF	TGTGCCAGCAGCTTGCGACGACTAGTAAATAATGAGCAGTTCTTC
TRBV28	.	TRBJ1-1	.	CASSQPGTGGEAFF	TGTGCCAGCAGCCAACCCGGGACCGGGGGAGAAGCTTTCTTT
TRBV4-2	TRBD2	TRBJ2-1	.	CASSQDPPRLAGGRNEQFF	TGTGCCAGCAGCCAAGATCCCCCGCGACTAGCGGGAGGGCGGAATGAGCAGTTCTTC
TRBV7-8	.	TRBJ2-1	.	CASSLGAGSEQFF	TGTGCCAGCAGCTTAGGGGCAGGCAGTGAGCAGTTCTTC
TRBV6-4	TRBD1	TRBJ2-6	once	CASSDSGGTGANVLTF	TGTGCCAGCAGTGACTCAGGGGGCACTGGGGCCAACGTCCTGACTTTC
TRBV3-1/TRBV3-2	TRBD1	TRBJ1-6	once	CASSHLTGTGYNSPLHF	TGTGCCAGCAGCCACCTAACCGGGACAGGTTATAATTCACCCCTCCACTTT
TRBV7-2	.	TRBJ1-2	.	CASSPQGQTNYGYTF	TGTGCCAGCAGCCCTCAGGGGCAGACTAACTATGGCTACACCTTC
TRBV6-5	.	TRBJ2-7	.	CASYRDSLYEQYF	TGTGCCAGTTACCGGGACTCCCTCTACGAGCAGTACTTC
TRBV3-1/TRBV3-2	.	TRBJ1-2	.	CASSRGWRVRDDGYTF	TGTGCCAGCAGCCGGGGGTGGAGGGTGAGGGACGATGGCTACACCTTC
TRBV30	.	TRBJ1-6	.	CAWTAIGGLRSPLHF	TGTGCCTGGACCGCAATCGGGGGTTTGCGATCACCCCTCCACTTT
TRBV28	.	TRBJ2-7	.	CASTVSGSYEQYF	TGTGCCAGCACGGTATCAGGGTCCTACGAGCAGTACTTC
TRBV2	.	TRBJ1-1	.	CASSEAGGAFTEAFF	TGTGCCAGCAGTGAAGCTGGGGGCGCATTCACTGAAGCTTTCTTT
TRBV15	.	TRBJ2-7	.	CATSRDLVRPDEQYF	TGTGCCACCAGCAGAGATCTGGTCAGGCCTGACGAGCAGTACTTC
TRBV28	.	TRBJ1-2	.	CASSFGEGEVWYGYTF	.
TRBV6-5	.	TRBJ1-6	.	CASRQTGPNSPLHF	TGTGCCAGCAGACAGACAGGACCGAATTCACCCCTCCACTTT
TRBV19	TRBD1	TRBJ1-5	.	CATKRTGGDKSQHF	TGTGCCACAAAAAGGACAGGGGGCGATAAGTCCCAGCATTTT
TRBV28	TRBD1	TRBJ2-3	.	CASSRTGADTQYF	TGTGCCAGCAGCCGTACAGGGGCAGATACGCAGTATTTT
TRBV24-1	.	TRBJ1-1	.	CATSDSGNGQYTEAFF	TGTGCCACCAGTGATTCCGGAAACGGACAGTACACTGAAGCTTTCTTT
TRBV19	.	TRBJ1-1	.	CASRGRGVHTEAFF	TGTGCCAGTCGCGGTAGAGGAGTTCACACTGAAGCTTTCTTT
TRBV6-5	.	TRBJ1-1	.	CASSYHPGKTNTEAFF	TGTGCCAGCAGTTACCATCCGGGAAAAACGAACACTGAAGCTTTCTTT
TRBV30	.	TRBJ2-1	.	CAWSFGGTGDEQFF	TGTGCCTGGAGTTTCGGCGGCACGGGTGATGAGCAGTTCTTC
TRBV4-2	TRBD2	TRBJ2-5	.	CASSQDADGTSGGASETQYF	TGTGCCAGCAGCCAAGATGCGGACGGGACTAGCGGGGGGGCTTCGGAGACCCAGTACTTC
TRBV28	.	TRBJ1-1	few	CASSLWVTGNTEAFF	TGTGCCAGCAGTTTATGGGTGACAGGGAACACTGAAGCTTTCTTT